The source of this T cell receptor (beta chain) is a study of healthy donors' naive CD4 and CD8 T cells. A linear amplification protocol produced the TCR libraries from roughly 0.5 ug of total RNA. TCRdb independently ran MiXCR on the reads; one entry per CDR3 protein. The top ten hold roughly 2.3% of the sample, which has 200,000 or so distinct CDR3 sequences, about 70% seen once. This CDR3 contains 14 residues. Germline CDR1 and CDR2: PRHDT and FYEKMQ (reference sequence). The table lists this clonotype with a count of one. The antigen is undetermined. A read error may account for a junction end that differs from germline. The study's findings and limits: Negatively charged CDR3s marked CD8+ lineage; positively charged CDR3s marked CD4+ lineage. Bulk sequencing left alpha and beta chains unpaired.

J is TRBJ2-7 and V is TRBV13; D is perhaps TRBD2 (7 bases). The sequencing sample was made of naive CD4+ and CD8+ T cells sorted from blood, pooled from several donors. The receptor was isolated from a pool of human donors in good health; the sample pools cells from several healthy donors. The CDR3 is CASSFSTGTNEQYF. The CDR3 DNA is TGTGCCAGCAGCTTTTCAACAGGGACTAACGAGCAGTATTTC.